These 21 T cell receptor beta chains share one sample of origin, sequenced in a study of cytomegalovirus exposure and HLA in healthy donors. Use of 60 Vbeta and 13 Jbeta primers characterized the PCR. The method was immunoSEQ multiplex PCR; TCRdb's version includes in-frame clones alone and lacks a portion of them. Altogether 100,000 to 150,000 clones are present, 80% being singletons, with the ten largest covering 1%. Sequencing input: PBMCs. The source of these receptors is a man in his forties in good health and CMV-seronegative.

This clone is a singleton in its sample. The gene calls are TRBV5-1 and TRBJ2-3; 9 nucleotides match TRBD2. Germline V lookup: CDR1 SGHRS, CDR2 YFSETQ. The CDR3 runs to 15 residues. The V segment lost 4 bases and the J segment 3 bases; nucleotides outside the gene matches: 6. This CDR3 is CASSLSGSDTDTQYF. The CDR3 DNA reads TGCGCCAGCAGCCTTAGCGGGAGTGATACAGATACGCAGTATTTT.

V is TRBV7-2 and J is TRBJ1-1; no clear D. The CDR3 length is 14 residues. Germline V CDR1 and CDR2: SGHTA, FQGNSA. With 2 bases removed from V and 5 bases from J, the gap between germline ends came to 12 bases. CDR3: CASSLWAGGTEAFF. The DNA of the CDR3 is TGTGCCAGCAGCTTATGGGCAGGAGGAACTGAAGCTTTCTTT.

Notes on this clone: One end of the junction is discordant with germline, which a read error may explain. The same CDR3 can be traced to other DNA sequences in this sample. The CDR3, as DNA: TGTGCCAGCAGTTACACTACAGGGCCTAATGAAAAGCTGTTTTTT. Translating it yields CASSYTTGPNEKLFF. The chain has TRBV6-5 and TRBJ1-4; perhaps TRBD1 as D (6 bases). Germline loops: CDR1 MNHEY, CDR2 SVGAGI. The CDR3 extends over 15 amino acids.

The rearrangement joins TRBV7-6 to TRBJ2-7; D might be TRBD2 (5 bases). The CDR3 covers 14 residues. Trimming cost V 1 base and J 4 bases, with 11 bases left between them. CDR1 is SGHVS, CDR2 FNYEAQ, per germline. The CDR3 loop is CASSLGTGSYEQYF. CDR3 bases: TGTGCCAGCAGCTTAGGGACGGGAAGTTACGAGCAGTACTTC.

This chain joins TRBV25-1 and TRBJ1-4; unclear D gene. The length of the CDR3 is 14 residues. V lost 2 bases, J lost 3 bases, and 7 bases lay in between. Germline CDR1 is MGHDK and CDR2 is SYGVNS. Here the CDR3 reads CASSEMSANEKLFF. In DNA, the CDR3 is TGTGCCAGCAGTGAAATGTCAGCTAATGAAAAACTGTTTTTT.

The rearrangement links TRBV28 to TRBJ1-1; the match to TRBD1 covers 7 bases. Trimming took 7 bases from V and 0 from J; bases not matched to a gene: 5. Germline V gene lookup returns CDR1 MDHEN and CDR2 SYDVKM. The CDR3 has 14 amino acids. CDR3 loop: CASTLTGMNTEAFF. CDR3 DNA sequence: TGTGCCAGCACCCTGACAGGGATGAACACTGAAGCTTTCTTT. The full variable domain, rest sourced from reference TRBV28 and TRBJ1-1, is DVKVTQSSRYLVKRTGEKVFLECVQDMDHENMFWYRQDPGLGLRLIYFSYDVKMKEKGDIPEGYSVSREKKERFSLILESASTNQTSMYLCASTLTGMNTEAFFGQGTRLTVV.

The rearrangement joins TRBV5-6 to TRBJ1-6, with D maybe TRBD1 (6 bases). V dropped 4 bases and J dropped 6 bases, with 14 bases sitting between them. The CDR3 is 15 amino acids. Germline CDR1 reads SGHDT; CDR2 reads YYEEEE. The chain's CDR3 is CASSTGTPSNSPLHF. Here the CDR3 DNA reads TGTGCCAGCAGCACCGGGACACCTAGTAATTCACCCCTCCACTTT.

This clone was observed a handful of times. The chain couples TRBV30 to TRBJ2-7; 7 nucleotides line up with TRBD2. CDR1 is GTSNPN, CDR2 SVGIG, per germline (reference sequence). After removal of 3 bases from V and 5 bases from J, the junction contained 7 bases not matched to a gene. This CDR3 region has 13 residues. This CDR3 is CAWRVAGLHEQYF. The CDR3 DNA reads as TGTGCCTGGAGGGTAGCGGGTCTCCACGAGCAGTACTTC. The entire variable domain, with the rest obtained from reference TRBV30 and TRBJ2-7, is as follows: SQTIHQWPATLVQPVGSPLSLECTVEGTSNPNLYWYRQAAGRGLQLLFYSVGIGQISSEVPQNLSASRPQDRQFILSSKKLLLSDSGFYLCAWRVAGLHEQYFGPGTRLTVT.

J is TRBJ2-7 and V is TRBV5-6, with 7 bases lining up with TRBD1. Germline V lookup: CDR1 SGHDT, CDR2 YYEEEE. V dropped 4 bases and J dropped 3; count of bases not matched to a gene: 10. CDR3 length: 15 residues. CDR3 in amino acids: CASSRSWTGNYEQYF. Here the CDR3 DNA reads TGTGCCAGCAGCCGGAGTTGGACAGGTAACTACGAGCAGTACTTC. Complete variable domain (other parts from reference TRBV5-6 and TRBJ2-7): DAGVTQSPTHLIKTRGQQVTLRCSPKSGHDTVSWYQQALGQGPQFIFQYYEEEERQRGNFPDRFSGHQFPNYSSELNVNALLLGDSALYLCASSRSWTGNYEQYFGPGTRLTVT.

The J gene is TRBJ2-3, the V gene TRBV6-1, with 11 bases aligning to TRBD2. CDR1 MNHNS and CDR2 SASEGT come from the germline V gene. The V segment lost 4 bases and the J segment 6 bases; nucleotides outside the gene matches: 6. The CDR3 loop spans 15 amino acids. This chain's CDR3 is CASSGLAGRSDTQYF. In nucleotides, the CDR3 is TGTGCCAGCAGTGGACTAGCGGGACGTTCGGATACGCAGTATTTT.

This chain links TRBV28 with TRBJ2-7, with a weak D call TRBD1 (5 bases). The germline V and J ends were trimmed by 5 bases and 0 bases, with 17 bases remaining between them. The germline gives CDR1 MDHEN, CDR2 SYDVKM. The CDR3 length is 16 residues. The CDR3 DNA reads TGTGCCAGCAGTCCTTTCCAGGGAAGCTACTCCTACGAGCAGTACTTC. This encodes CASSPFQGSYSYEQYF.

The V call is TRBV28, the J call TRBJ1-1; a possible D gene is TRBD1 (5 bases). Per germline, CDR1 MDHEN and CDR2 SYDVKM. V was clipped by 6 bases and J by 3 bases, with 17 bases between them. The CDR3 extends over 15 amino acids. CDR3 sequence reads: CASRIRQSYDTEAFF. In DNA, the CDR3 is TGTGCCAGCAGGATTCGACAGAGTTATGACACTGAAGCTTTCTTT.

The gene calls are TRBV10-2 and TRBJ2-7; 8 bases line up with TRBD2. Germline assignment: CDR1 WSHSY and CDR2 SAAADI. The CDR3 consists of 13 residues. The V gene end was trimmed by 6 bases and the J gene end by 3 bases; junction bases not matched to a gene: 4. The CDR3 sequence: CASRLAGSYEQYF. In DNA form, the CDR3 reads TGCGCCAGCAGGCTAGCGGGCAGCTACGAGCAGTACTTC.

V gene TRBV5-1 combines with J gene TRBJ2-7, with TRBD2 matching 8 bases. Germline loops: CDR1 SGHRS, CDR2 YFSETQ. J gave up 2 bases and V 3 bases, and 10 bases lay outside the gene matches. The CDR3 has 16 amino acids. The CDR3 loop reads CASSYIPTSATYEQYF. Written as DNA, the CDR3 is TGCGCCAGCAGCTACATACCGACTAGCGCAACCTACGAGCAGTACTTC.

For the CDR3, the DNA is TGTGCCAGCACCGAGGGCACAGGGGCGCCGGATACGCAGTATTTT. Its protein product is CASTEGTGAPDTQYF. The V and J genes are TRBV28 and TRBJ2-3; 7 bases align to TRBD1. With V trimmed by 7 bases and J by 6 bases, 13 bases remained unmatched. The germline CDR1 and CDR2 sequences are MDHEN and SYDVKM. The length of the CDR3 is 15 residues.

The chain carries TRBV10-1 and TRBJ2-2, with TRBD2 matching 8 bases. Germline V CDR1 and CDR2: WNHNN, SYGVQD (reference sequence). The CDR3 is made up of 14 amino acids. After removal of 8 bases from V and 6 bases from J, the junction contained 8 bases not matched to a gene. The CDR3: CASGSSGSAGELFF. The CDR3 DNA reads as TGCGCCAGCGGATCCAGCGGGAGCGCCGGGGAGCTGTTTTTT.

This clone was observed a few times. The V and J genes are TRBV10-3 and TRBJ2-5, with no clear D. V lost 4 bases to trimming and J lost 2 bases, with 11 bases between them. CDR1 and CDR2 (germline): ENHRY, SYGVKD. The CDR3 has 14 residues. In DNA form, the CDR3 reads TGTGCCATCAGTGGACAAGTCCGACAAGAGACCCAGTACTTC. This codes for CAISGQVRQETQYF.

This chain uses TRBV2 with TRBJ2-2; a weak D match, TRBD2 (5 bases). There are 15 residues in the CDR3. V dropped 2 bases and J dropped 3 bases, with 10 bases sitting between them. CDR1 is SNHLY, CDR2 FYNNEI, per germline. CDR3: CASSERGLDTGELFF. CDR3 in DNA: TGTGCCAGCAGTGAAAGAGGGCTTGACACCGGGGAGCTGTTTTTT.

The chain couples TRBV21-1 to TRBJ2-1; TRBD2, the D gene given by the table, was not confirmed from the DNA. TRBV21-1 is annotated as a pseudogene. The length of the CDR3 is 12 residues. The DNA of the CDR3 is TGTGCCAGCAGCCCTCGGGTGCTGGTGGGGTTCTTC. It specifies CASSPRVLVGFF.

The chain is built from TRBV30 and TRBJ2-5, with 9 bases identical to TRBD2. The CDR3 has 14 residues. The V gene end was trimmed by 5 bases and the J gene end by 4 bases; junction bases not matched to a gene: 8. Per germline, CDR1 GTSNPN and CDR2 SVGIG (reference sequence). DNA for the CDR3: TGTGCCTGGGAAGGTAGCGGGGGCCCAGAGACCCAGTACTTC. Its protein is CAWEGSGGPETQYF.

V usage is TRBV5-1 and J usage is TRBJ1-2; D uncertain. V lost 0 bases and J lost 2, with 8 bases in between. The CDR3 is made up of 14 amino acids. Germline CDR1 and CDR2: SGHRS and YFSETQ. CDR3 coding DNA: TGCGCCAGCAGCTTGGAGAGCGTCAACTATGGCTACACCTTC. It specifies CASSLESVNYGYTF. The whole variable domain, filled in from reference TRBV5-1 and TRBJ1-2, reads KAGVTQTPRYLIKTRGQQVTLSCSPISGHRSVSWYQQTPGQGLQFLFEYFSETQRNKGNFPGRFSGRQFSNSRSEMNVSTLELGDSALYLCASSLESVNYGYTFGSGTRLTVV.